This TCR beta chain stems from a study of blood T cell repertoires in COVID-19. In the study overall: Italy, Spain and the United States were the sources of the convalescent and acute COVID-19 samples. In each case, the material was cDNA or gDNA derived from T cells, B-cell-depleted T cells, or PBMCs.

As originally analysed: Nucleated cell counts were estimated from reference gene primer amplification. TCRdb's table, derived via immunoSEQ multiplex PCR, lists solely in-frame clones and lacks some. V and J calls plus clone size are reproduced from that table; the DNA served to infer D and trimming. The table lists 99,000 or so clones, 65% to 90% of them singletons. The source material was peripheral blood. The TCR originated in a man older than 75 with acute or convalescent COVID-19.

CDR3 nucleotide sequence: TGTGCCAGCAGTGGGTGGCTAGCGGGCGACCCCTCCTACAATGAGCAGTTCTTC. Residues: CASSGWLAGDPSYNEQFF. The chain has TRBV28 and TRBJ2-1; TRBD2 aligns across 8 bases. The CDR3 is 18 amino acids. Unmatched junction bases numbered 12, after V lost 5 bases and J lost 0 bases. Germline V CDR1 and CDR2: MDHEN, SYDVKM.